Following are 8 T cell receptor beta chains from one sample sequenced in a study of blood T cell repertoires in COVID-19. Measured with immunoSEQ multiplex PCR; TCRdb has only the in-frame clones, and not every one. In the table there are 260,000 or so clones, roughly 87% of which are singletons. What was sequenced was peripheral blood. The receptor source for this set is a human donor in a cohort sampled during active COVID-19.

As DNA, the CDR3 is TGTGCCAGCACCACGACAACCACAGATACGCAGTATTTT. The encoded protein is CASTTTTTDTQYF. The rearrangement uses TRBV12-3 or TRBV12-4 and TRBJ2-3; D not resolved. V lost 7 bases and J 2 bases, leaving 10 bases between the germline ends. There are 13 residues in the CDR3.

This chain uses TRBV24-1 with TRBJ2-2, with a tentative D call TRBD1 (5 bases). V was cut by 7 bases and J by 1 base, with 15 bases left in between. The germline gives CDR1 KGHDR, CDR2 SFDVKD. The CDR3 loop spans 16 amino acids. The CDR3 spells CATSTRVVGNTGELFF. The CDR3 DNA follows: TGTGCCACCAGCACCAGGGTAGTGGGGAACACCGGGGAGCTGTTTTTT.

The CDR3 reads CAAGGFYEQYF. DNA for the CDR3: TGTGCCGCAGGGGGGTTCTACGAGCAGTACTTC. The V call is TRBV6-5, the J call TRBJ2-7; D possibly corresponds to TRBD1 (7 bases). Trimming removed 11 bases from V and 3 bases from J, with 11 bases in between. Germline values: CDR1 MNHEY, CDR2 SVGAGI. This CDR3 contains 11 residues.

The rearrangement joins TRBV21-1 to TRBJ2-5; the listed D gene, TRBD1, was not tested against the DNA. TRBV21-1 is a pseudogene. CDR3 size: 17 residues. CDR3 residues: CASSKTGRKRAQETQYF. The CDR3 DNA sequence: TGTGCCAGCAGCAAGACAGGGAGGAAAAGGGCTCAAGAGACCCAGTACTTC.

The rearrangement uses TRBV6-6 and TRBJ1-6; D remains ambiguous. The CDR3 totals 16 residues. CDR1 and CDR2 from the germline V gene are MNHNY and SVGAGI (reference sequence). Trimming shortened V by 2 bases and J by 6 bases, and 14 bases separated the two germline ends. As DNA, the CDR3 is TGTGCCAGCAGTTACATTCTGCGGCATAGTAATTCACCCCTCCACTTT. It specifies CASSYILRHSNSPLHF.

J is TRBJ2-7 and V is TRBV5-4, with TRBD1 as a possible D gene (5 bases). The V end was cut by 1 base, the J end by 0 bases, with 11 bases between. The CDR3 contains 15 residues. Germline assignment: CDR1 SGHNT and CDR2 YYREEE (reference sequence). The CDR3 is CASSLSVTASYEQYF. Here the CDR3 DNA reads TGTGCCAGCAGCTTGTCCGTGACAGCCTCCTACGAGCAGTACTTC.

V is TRBV2 and J is TRBJ2-1; D gene ambiguous. The V end lost 5 bases, the J end lost 4 bases, and 6 bases lay between the germline ends. Germline loops: CDR1 SNHLY, CDR2 FYNNEI. The CDR3 consists of 12 residues. This chain's CDR3 is CASSSRYNEQFF. The CDR3 DNA reads TGTGCCAGCAGTTCGAGGTACAATGAGCAGTTCTTC. Based on the CDR3 plus reference TRBV2 and TRBJ2-1, the full variable domain is EPEVTQTPSHQVTQMGQEVILRCVPISNHLYFYWYRQILGQKVEFLVSFYNNEISEKSEIFDDQFSVERPDGSNFTLKIRSTKLEDSAMYFCASSSRYNEQFFGPGTRLTVL.

The chain links TRBV28 to TRBJ1-1; D is undetermined. The germline gives CDR1 MDHEN, CDR2 SYDVKM. The ends were cut back, 2 bases at V and 7 bases at J, with 14 bases in the middle. The CDR3 is 14 amino acids. The CDR3: CASSLLPHTVEAFF. The CDR3 DNA sequence: TGTGCCAGCAGTTTACTCCCACACACCGTTGAAGCTTTCTTT.